A single sample is the source of the 5 T cell receptor beta chains below, sequenced in a study of cytomegalovirus exposure and HLA in healthy donors. Researchers ran the PCR with 60 Vbeta and 13 Jbeta primers. TCRdb's copy holds only in-frame clones and misses some; the assay was immunoSEQ multiplex PCR. Among around 150,000 clones listed, approximately 80% were seen once. Sequenced sample: PBMCs. The source is a woman aged 45-59 years in good health and CMV-seronegative.

This clone was recorded once. The CDR3 does not end in the conserved phenylalanine or tryptophan, so this is likely a read error. The limits of the CDR3 on the DNA are not certain, so only TCRdb's listed CDR3 is given. The chain has TRBV14 and TRBJ1-4; the D call of TRBD1 is as the table states it, not checked on the DNA. Germline CDR1 is SGHDN and CDR2 is FVKESK. A total of 10 residues make up the CDR3, ends included. CDR3 loop: CASSQTGLRV.

V is TRBV7-6 and J is TRBJ1-6; D might be TRBD1 (5 bases). The length of the CDR3 is 13 residues. CDR1 and CDR2 (germline): SGHVS, FNYEAQ. V was shortened by 2 bases and J by 9 bases, with 8 bases between the two germline ends. In DNA form, the CDR3 reads TGTGCCAGCAGCTTACAGGGCTCTTCACCCCTCCACTTT. Translating gives CASSLQGSSPLHF.

This rearrangement joins TRBV30 to TRBJ1-1; a possible D gene is TRBD1 (5 bases). The CDR3 totals 13 residues. Between the trimmed V and J ends, which lost 7 bases and 4 bases, there was a span of 16 bases. CDR1 is GTSNPN and CDR2 is SVGIG in the germline V gene (reference sequence). DNA for the CDR3: TGTGCCTCGGCTCGGGGGAGCGGCACTGAAGCTTTCTTT. This encodes CASARGSGTEAFF.

The V and J genes are TRBV6-6 and TRBJ2-7; D might be TRBD2 (5 bases). Germline values: CDR1 MNHNY, CDR2 SVGAGI (reference sequence). V lost 5 bases and J lost 1, with 9 bases in between. The CDR3 has 13 amino acids. CDR3 loop: CASSPGLSYEQYF. The CDR3 DNA reads as TGTGCCAGCAGTCCCGGACTGTCCTACGAGCAGTACTTC.

Concerning this clone itself: At one of its ends the junction is not consistent with the germline gene, which may arise from a read error. The CDR3 nucleotides are TGTGCCAGTAGTTCCTTGACTAGCTCCAACGAGCAGTACTTC. Encoded protein: CASSSLTSSNEQYF. V and J are TRBV19 and TRBJ2-7, with 7 positions matching TRBD2. The germline CDR1 and CDR2 sequences are LNHDA and SQIVND (reference sequence). The CDR3 runs 14 residues.